The T cell receptor (beta chain) described here comes from a study of CD8+CD57+ T cells in acquired aplastic anemia. The wider study: Mean yield of DNA from sorted CD4+ and CD8+ cells was 3 to 3.5 ug. Whole-study findings and limits: Patients and controls turned out to have some 30 CD8+ CDR3 sequences in common. Patients and controls were not found to differ significantly in CD8+ Simpson's diversity.

The CDR3 runs to 14 residues. V was pared by 0 bases and J by 2 bases, with 9 bases between. CDR1 is DFQATT, CDR2 SNEGSKA, per germline (reference sequence). Genomic DNA served as template for TCR beta VDJ and CDR3 profiling. TCRdb passed the reads through MiXCR, listing each CDR3 protein once. The sample records about 98,000 distinct CDR3 sequences, less than 75% being singletons. With respect to this clonotype: Its matching antigen is unknown.

Only patients with CD8+CD57+ cell expansion on flow cytometry were chosen for sequencing. Patients uniformly had severe acquired aplastic anemia. The sample comprised sorted CD4+, CD8+, or CD8+CD57+ T cells (not recorded which) from PBMCs. This chain joins TRBV20-1 and TRBJ2-3; a possible D gene is TRBD2 (6 bases). The source is a human donor with aplastic anemia. CDR3 sequence reads: CSARESLATDTQYF. In DNA, the CDR3 is TGCAGTGCTAGAGAGTCACTAGCCACAGATACGCAGTATTTT.